The source of this T cell receptor (beta chain) is a study of regulatory T cells in long-lasting Graves disease. According to the study, TCR beta libraries were built with iRepertoire HTBI primers and CDR3-region Arm-PCR. TCRdb re-derived calls from the multiplex PCR reads in MiXCR, one entry per CDR3 protein. The sample consists of a few hundred thousand distinct CDR3 sequences, 23% of them appearing once. This clonotype has more than one count but fewer than ten. The target antigen is unknown. Described time point: persistent/refractory GD, antithyroid drugs over 5 years with positive TRAb. Isolated PBMC RNA provided the starting material for the TCR library. The CDR3 is made up of 18 amino acids. CDR1 and CDR2 (germline): SGHRS, YFSETQ. The J segment lost 2 bases and the V segment lost 3 bases, leaving 7 bases of the junction unmatched. Points from the study as a whole: Sample size, which was small, may have reduced accuracy.

This TCR was sampled from a female donor with Graves disease. Material: peripheral blood mononuclear cells (PBMCs), obtained when the disease was refractory, from a patient treated with antithyroid drugs. This sequence joins TRBV5-1 and TRBJ2-3; 15 bases fit TRBD2. The chain's CDR3 is CASSSGLAGGLSTDTQYF. The CDR3 DNA follows: TGCGCCAGCAGCTCGGGACTAGCGGGAGGACTATCCACAGATACGCAGTATTTT. Looking up the rest from reference TRBV5-1 and TRBJ2-3 gives the full variable domain: KAGVTQTPRYLIKTRGQQVTLSCSPISGHRSVSWYQQTPGQGLQFLFEYFSETQRNKGNFPGRFSGRQFSNSRSEMNVSTLELGDSALYLCASSSGLAGGLSTDTQYFGPGTRLTVL.